This T cell receptor (beta chain) was sequenced during a study of shared clonotypes between healthy human individuals. Germline V gene lookup returns CDR1 WNHNN and CDR2 SYGVQD (reference sequence). The CDR3 loop spans 14 amino acids. V was cut by 0 bases and J by 2 bases, with 8 bases left in between. Method: immunoSEQ multiplex PCR; TCRdb's copy keeps in-frame clones and lacks some. The data hold about 2.2 million clones, with 85% to 95% observed a single time. Cells designated naive CD8 were CD45RO-negative and were positively selected for CCR7, with terminally differentiated effector memory CD45RA+ cells excluded. Caucasian adults residing in Nashville, Tennessee made up all the donors.

V is TRBV10-1 and J is TRBJ2-7; the D is unclear. This TCR derives from a man between 18 and 29 years old in good health. Some clones in this sample may be carry-over from other donors' samples. The sample comprised naive CD8+ T cells from PBMCs. CDR3 DNA sequence: TGCGCCAGCAGTGAGTCCGGGTCTACCTACGAGCAGTACTTC. Translation: CASSESGSTYEQYF.